A selection of T cell receptor beta chains follows, all from one sample in a study of cytomegalovirus exposure and HLA in healthy donors. Here immunoSEQ multiplex PCR was the method, and the copy in TCRdb shows in-frame clones only, minus some. The sample carries some 130,000 clones, 79% recorded once. The sample comprised PBMCs. The receptors derive from a man aged 35 to 55 in good health and CMV-seropositive. Both conserved end residues are part of each CDR3. Fields, in order: clone size, J gene, D gene, V gene, CDR3 protein, CDR3 DNA. The D gene is left open where the match is weak. Clone size, where shown, is once, few, many, or a class for clones that have expanded.

size: NA
J: TRBJ2-5
D: TRBD2
V: TRBV27
CDR3: CASSPGLGGETQYF
DNA: TGTGCCAGCAGTCCGGGACTAGGAGGCGAGACCCAGTACTTC

size: NA
J: TRBJ2-5
D: TRBD2
V: TRBV5-1
CDR3: CASSFVAGVTQTQYF
DNA: TGCGCCAGCAGCTTCGTAGCGGGAGTTACACAGACCCAGTACTTC

size: NA
J: TRBJ1-6
D: TRBD1
V: TRBV28
CDR3: CASSSPTGTGMSPLHF
DNA: TGTGCCAGCAGTTCTCCAACCGGGACAGGGATGTCACCCCTCCACTTT

size: NA
J: TRBJ2-2
D: TRBD2
V: TRBV19
CDR3: CASSMGTSLGTGELFF
DNA: TGTGCCAGTAGTATGGGGACTAGTCTTGGAACCGGGGAGCTGTTTTTT

size: NA
J: TRBJ2-3
D: TRBD1
V: TRBV7-9
CDR3: CASSRDRGFGTDTQYF
DNA: TGTGCCAGCAGTCGGGACAGAGGGTTTGGTACAGATACGCAGTATTTT

size: NA
J: TRBJ1-6
D: NA
V: TRBV30
CDR3: CAWSVGGGYSPLHF
DNA: TGTGCCTGGAGTGTAGGCGGGGGCTATTCACCCCTCCACTTT

size: NA
J: TRBJ1-2
D: TRBD1
V: TRBV6-5
CDR3: CASSKTGGVYGYTF
DNA: TGTGCCAGCAGTAAGACAGGGGGTGTCTATGGCTACACCTTC

size: NA
J: TRBJ2-3
D: NA
V: TRBV5-1
CDR3: CASSLRDSTDTQYF
DNA: TGCGCCAGCAGCTTGCGGGATAGCACAGATACGCAGTATTTT

size: NA
J: TRBJ2-3
D: NA
V: TRBV13
CDR3: CASSLGVREGTDTQYF
DNA: TGTGCCAGCAGCTTAGGAGTCAGGGAAGGGACAGATACGCAGTATTTT

size: NA
J: TRBJ1-5
D: NA
V: TRBV28
CDR3: CASSQGGLRNQPQHF
DNA: TGTGCCAGCAGCCAAGGAGGGTTAAGGAATCAGCCCCAGCATTTT

size: NA
J: TRBJ2-7
D: NA
V: TRBV7-5
CDR3: CVRSQGQGGTYEQYF
DNA: TGTGTCAGAAGCCAGGGACAGGGAGGTACCTACGAGCAGTACTTC

size: NA
J: TRBJ1-1
D: NA
V: TRBV6-6
CDR3: CASSYSRGWTEAFF
DNA: TGTGCCAGCAGTTACTCGAGGGGGTGGACTGAAGCTTTCTTT

size: NA
J: TRBJ2-3
D: NA
V: TRBV19
CDR3: CASTAAGLGDTQYF
DNA: TGTGCCAGTACGGCAGCAGGGTTAGGGGATACGCAGTATTTT

size: NA
J: TRBJ1-4
D: NA
V: TRBV6-1
CDR3: CASSEMAGTNEKLFF
DNA: TGTGCCAGCAGTGAAATGGCGGGAACCAATGAAAAACTGTTTTTT

size: NA
J: TRBJ2-7
D: TRBD1
V: TRBV7-2
CDR3: CASSLVGQGRTQYF
DNA: TGTGCCAGCAGCTTAGTAGGACAGGGGCGGACGCAGTACTTC

size: NA
J: TRBJ1-1
D: NA
V: TRBV5-4
CDR3: CASSLDRNTEAFF
DNA: TGTGCCAGCAGCCTCGACAGGAACACTGAAGCTTTCTTT

size: NA
J: TRBJ2-7
D: TRBD1
V: TRBV6-6
CDR3: CASSKDRGPYEQYF
DNA: TGTGCCAGCAGCAAGGACAGGGGCCCCTACGAGCAGTACTTC

size: NA
J: TRBJ2-7
D: TRBD2
V: TRBV7-9
CDR3: CASSFSGSVREQYF
DNA: TGTGCCAGCAGCTTCAGCGGGAGCGTTCGCGAGCAGTACTTC

size: NA
J: TRBJ1-3
D: TRBD1
V: TRBV19
CDR3: CASRDRERSGNTIYF
DNA: TGTGCCAGCCGGGACAGGGAAAGGTCTGGAAACACCATATATTTT

size: NA
J: TRBJ2-5
D: TRBD1
V: TRBV14
CDR3: CASSRQGLGETQYF
DNA: TGTGCCAGCAGCCGACAGGGCCTAGGGGAGACCCAGTACTTC

size: NA
J: TRBJ2-3
D: TRBD2
V: TRBV28
CDR3: CASSPPSGSLTDTQYF
DNA: TGTGCCAGCAGCCCCCCTAGCGGGAGTCTAACAGATACGCAGTATTTT

size: NA
J: TRBJ2-1
D: NA
V: TRBV7-9
CDR3: CASSLFSYNEQFF
DNA: TGTGCCAGCAGCTTATTCTCGTACAATGAGCAGTTCTTC

size: NA
J: TRBJ2-1
D: TRBD2
V: TRBV27
CDR3: CASTGGAYNEQFF
DNA: TGTGCCAGCACGGGAGGGGCCTACAATGAGCAGTTCTTC

size: NA
J: TRBJ1-4
D: NA
V: TRBV4-1
CDR3: CASSQNAVEKLFF
DNA: TGCGCCAGCAGCCAGAATGCGGTTGAAAAACTGTTTTTT

size: few
J: TRBJ1-2
D: NA
V: TRBV10-3
CDR3: CAISEDTLYGYTF
DNA: TGTGCCATCAGTGAAGACACTCTCTATGGCTACACCTTC

size: few
J: TRBJ1-1
D: NA
V: TRBV6-1
CDR3: CAISESGGSGTEAFF
DNA: TGTGCCATCAGTGAGTCGGGGGGCAGTGGGACTGAAGCTTTCTTT

size: NA
J: TRBJ2-3
D: NA
V: TRBV19
CDR3: CASSIAGATDTQYF
DNA: TGTGCCAGTAGTATAGCAGGGGCCACAGATACGCAGTATTTT

size: NA
J: TRBJ2-5
D: NA
V: TRBV6-1
CDR3: CASMQGPSQETQYF
DNA: TGTGCCAGCATGCAGGGGCCCTCCCAAGAGACCCAGTACTTC

size: NA
J: TRBJ2-7
D: TRBD1
V: TRBV14
CDR3: CASSQDSGTVTYEQYF
DNA: TGTGCCAGCAGCCAAGACTCCGGGACAGTAACTTACGAGCAGTACTTC

size: few
J: TRBJ2-3
D: TRBD2
V: TRBV9
CDR3: CASSGRLAGGPRSTNTQYF
DNA: TGTGCCAGCAGCGGAAGACTAGCGGGAGGCCCGCGTAGCACAAATACGCAGTATTTT

size: NA
J: TRBJ2-3
D: NA
V: TRBV5-4
CDR3: CASSPARGSAGGDTQYF
DNA: TGTGCCAGCAGCCCCGCGCGGGGATCAGCGGGCGGGGATACGCAGTATTTT

size: NA
J: TRBJ2-3
D: TRBD1
V: TRBV5-1
CDR3: CASSSTRGTASGDTQYF
DNA: TGCGCCAGCAGCTCCACTCGAGGGACAGCATCCGGAGATACGCAGTATTTT

size: NA
J: TRBJ2-3
D: TRBD2
V: TRBV28
CDR3: CASIEAGGLDTQYF
DNA: TGTGCCAGCATAGAAGCGGGAGGATTAGATACGCAGTATTTT

size: NA
J: TRBJ1-1
D: TRBD1
V: TRBV10-3
CDR3: CAISGSGQGRVTEAFF
DNA: TGTGCCATCAGTGGAAGTGGACAGGGGCGGGTAACTGAAGCTTTCTTT

size: NA
J: TRBJ2-7
D: NA
V: TRBV11-2
CDR3: CASSLSWTAHYEQYF
DNA: TGTGCCAGCAGCTTATCTTGGACAGCCCATTACGAGCAGTACTTC

size: NA
J: TRBJ1-1
D: TRBD1
V: TRBV27
CDR3: CASSQAGGYTEAFF
DNA: TGTGCCAGCAGCCAGGCAGGGGGATACACTGAAGCTTTCTTT

size: NA
J: TRBJ2-7
D: TRBD2
V: TRBV5-1
CDR3: CASSSPGGLAGSYEQYF
DNA: TGCGCCAGCAGCTCCCCCGGTGGACTAGCGGGAAGCTACGAGCAGTACTTC

size: NA
J: TRBJ2-1
D: TRBD2
V: TRBV5-1
CDR3: CASSLVLAGNNEQFF
DNA: TGCGCCAGCAGCTTGGTACTAGCGGGAAACAATGAGCAGTTCTTC

size: NA
J: TRBJ2-5
D: NA
V: TRBV9
CDR3: CASSVGGEPETQYF
DNA: TGTGCCAGCAGCGTAGGGGGGGAACCAGAGACCCAGTACTTC

size: NA
J: TRBJ1-2
D: TRBD1
V: TRBV28
CDR3: CASSFLGQGANYGYTF
DNA: TGTGCCAGCAGTTTTCTCGGACAGGGGGCTAACTATGGCTACACCTTC

size: NA
J: TRBJ2-7
D: TRBD2
V: TRBV7-2
CDR3: CASTTGGLAAYEQYF
DNA: TGTGCCAGCACCACGGGGGGACTAGCGGCTTACGAGCAGTACTTC

size: NA
J: TRBJ2-2
D: TRBD2
V: TRBV6-5
CDR3: CASSLAGGITGELFF
DNA: TGTGCCAGCAGTCTAGCGGGAGGTATCACCGGGGAGCTGTTTTTT

size: few
J: TRBJ1-1
D: NA
V: TRBV7-2
CDR3: CASSMTVNTEAFF
DNA: TGTGCCAGCAGCATGACAGTGAACACTGAAGCTTTCTTT

size: NA
J: TRBJ2-1
D: TRBD1
V: TRBV19
CDR3: CASSIRQGDEQFF
DNA: TGTGCCAGTAGTATAAGGCAGGGGGATGAGCAGTTCTTC

size: once
J: TRBJ2-1
D: TRBD2
V: TRBV7-9
CDR3: CASSPSGSAYNEQFF
DNA: TGTGCCAGCAGTCCGAGCGGGAGTGCCTACAATGAGCAGTTCTTC

size: once
J: TRBJ1-1
D: NA
V: TRBV5-6
CDR3: CASSLYLNTEAFF
DNA: TGTGCCAGCAGCTTGTACTTGAACACTGAAGCTTTCTTT

size: once
J: TRBJ1-1
D: NA
V: TRBV7-9
CDR3: CSSSPPGVAGNTEAFF
DNA: TGTTCCAGCAGCCCCCCGGGGGTGGCTGGGAACACTGAAGCTTTCTTT